The TCR beta chain described here comes from a study of T cell changes during pregnancy in multiple sclerosis. This clone appeared a few times. Germline trimming cut 3 bases from V and 3 bases from J; bases unmatched to any gene: 2. CDR3 size: 15 residues. Germline loops: CDR1 MRHNA, CDR2 SNTAGT. Data came from immunoSEQ multiplex PCR; TCRdb stores just in-frame clones and leaves some out. The table shows about 67,000 clones, with 92% occurring only once. The clonotype was recovered from a female donor in good health, enrolled as a control in a pregnancy study. The chain employs TRBV6-4 and TRBJ2-2; 9 bases are a match to TRBD2. Sequencing was performed on peripheral blood, taken in the first trimester of pregnancy. The DNA of the CDR3 is TGTGCCAGCAGTGAGCGGGAGGGCCACACCGGGGAGCTGTTTTTT. This gives the protein CASSEREGHTGELFF.